These 6 T cell receptor beta chains share one sample of origin, sequenced in a study of shared clonotypes between healthy human individuals. The assay was immunoSEQ multiplex PCR, and TCRdb's table has in-frame clones only and misses some. The sample has 500,000 to 700,000 clones; 90% to 95% are singletons. Selected positively for CCR7 and CD45RO-negative, naive CD8 cells excluded terminally differentiated effector memory CD45RA+ cells. Sample: naive CD8+ T cells sorted from blood. The receptors were sampled from a woman in her 30s in good health.

The chain recombines TRBV9 with TRBJ1-2; D might be TRBD1 (5 bases). There are 15 residues in the CDR3. CDR1 and CDR2 from the germline V gene are SGDLS and YYNGEE. V lost 3 bases and J lost 7, with 19 bases in between. CDR3 nucleotide sequence: TGTGCCAGCAGCGCGATAACCCGGGACGGGCTTGGCTACACCTTC. This translates into CASSAITRDGLGYTF.

The chain carries TRBV2 and TRBJ1-1; possible D gene TRBD1, 6 bases. This CDR3 contains 15 residues. Between the trimmed V and J ends, which lost 9 bases and 2 bases, there was a span of 19 bases. The germline CDR1 and CDR2 sequences are SNHLY and FYNNEI. The CDR3, as DNA: TGTGCCAGAGGGAAACGAGGACAGCAAAACACTGAAGCTTTCTTT. It translates to CARGKRGQQNTEAFF.

The V gene is TRBV7-9, the J gene TRBJ2-7; D is unresolved. This CDR3 is built from 15 residues. Trimming cost V 2 bases and J 3 bases, with 14 bases left between them. Germline V lookup: CDR1 SEHNR, CDR2 FQNEAQ (reference sequence). The CDR3 protein is CASSLRVGARYEQYF. CDR3 nucleotide sequence: TGTGCCAGCAGCTTACGGGTGGGCGCCCGCTACGAGCAGTACTTC.

The chain uses TRBV14 and TRBJ2-1; TRBD2 matches 9 bases. J lost 6 bases, V lost 4 bases, and 1 base had no gene match. Germline V lookup: CDR1 SGHDN, CDR2 FVKESK. The CDR3 length is 13 residues. This chain's CDR3 is CASSPLAGNEQFF. DNA for the CDR3: TGTGCCAGCAGCCCACTAGCGGGCAATGAGCAGTTCTTC.

CDR3 residues: CASSLLAGGDEQYF. CDR3 coding DNA: TGTGCCAGCAGTCTACTAGCGGGAGGTGACGAGCAGTACTTC. This chain links TRBV11-2 with TRBJ2-5; 12 bases are a match to TRBD2. The DNA matches TRBJ2-7 better at its end, which makes the J call doubtful. Germline loops: CDR1 SGHAT, CDR2 FQNNGV. This CDR3 is 14 amino acids long.

The V and J genes are TRBV2 and TRBJ2-2, with TRBD1 identical over 7 bases. The ends lost 8 bases at V and 2 bases at J; junction bases unmatched: 2. Germline V gives CDR1 SNHLY, CDR2 FYNNEI. The CDR3 has 13 residues. The CDR3 region has the DNA TGTGCCAGCCGGGACAGTAACACCGGGGAGCTGTTTTTT. Protein: CASRDSNTGELFF.